This TCR beta chain stems from a study of healthy donors' naive CD4 and CD8 T cells. This clonotype was counted between two and nine times. The CDR3 contains 12 residues. Germline V gives CDR1 SQVTM, CDR2 ANQGSEA. V was clipped by 7 bases and J by 4 bases, with 10 bases between them. Starting from approximately 500 ng of total RNA, TCR libraries were made with linear amplification. TCRdb used MiXCR to reprocess the reads, holding one entry per CDR3 protein. The sample has roughly 200,000 distinct CDR3 sequences, under 85% seen once. The receptor was isolated from a pool of human donors in good health; the sample pools cells from several healthy donors. The V gene is TRBV29-1, the J gene TRBJ2-2, with D perhaps TRBD1 (5 bases). The sequenced sample consisted of naive CD4+ and CD8+ T cells sorted from blood, pooled from several donors. CDR3 bases: TGCAGCGATAGACAGATCACCGGGGAGCTGTTTTTT. Protein: CSDRQITGELFF.